This T cell receptor (beta chain) was sequenced in a study of blood T cell repertoires in COVID-19 (dated by TCRdb to the early 2020s). Broadly, across the study: Samples covering the acute and convalescent phases of COVID-19 were provided by collaborators in the United States, Italy and Spain. The material from the prospective study consisted of cDNA or gDNA derived from T cells, B-cell-depleted T cells, or PBMCs. Deeply sampled blood TCRbeta repertoires from subjects exposed to, actively infected with, or recovered from COVID-19 were included in the dataset. A freely available public database, intended as a resource for researchers studying the immune response to SARS-CoV-2, is where the repertoires were released. Samples were obtained from the ongoing ImmuneRACE study (first 160 participants) and from some 1,200 subjects provided by 6 global collaborators. Sample metadata almost always included a de-identified subject ID, COVID-19 status, age in years and sex. Where available, HLA class I and class II types were taken from metadata supplied by the sample provider and were not determined by assay-based typing. Findings and caveats that apply to the study as a whole: The quantity of clinical and demographic metadata differed by source and by participant and was supplied without curation.

At one collaborating source in Seattle, patients were enrolled during active infection and were followed longitudinally through the course of disease. Collaborating institutions collected whole blood in K2EDTA tubes following their own protocols. For TCRbeta analysis, collaborator samples were shipped as frozen whole blood, as isolated PBMCs, or as DNA extracted from either sample type. Sequences LNHNV (CDR1) and YYDKDF (CDR2) are obtained from the germline V gene (reference sequence). The CDR3 measures 16 amino acids from cysteine to phenylalanine. This entry keeps only the CDR3 DNA: 48 bases, framed from base 1. V loses 0 bases of germline sequence and J loses 3 bases, and the interval between the two ends is 12 bases. About this clone itself: Its specific antigen is unknown. No base quality values were provided; no much bigger clone lies one nucleotide off.

TCRbeta CDR3 regions were amplified from genomic DNA by means of the immunoSEQ Assay, a bias-controlled multiplex PCR. Turning to the authors' computational methods: The number of nucleated cells in each sample was estimated from the amplification of reference gene primers within the assay. To quantify the absolute abundance of each unique TCRbeta CDR3 rearrangement, sequence reads were collapsed and filtered. For each sample, productive Simpson clonality was calculated as the square root of Simpson's diversity index over productive rearrangements. This is the immuneACCESS table as TCRdb keeps it, with only in-frame sequences that have V and J called. A part of the clones is gone; compared with another copy, unresolved V genes explain less than half, and the rest is unexplained. V and J calls and clone size are given by that table; D and trimming were obtained from the DNA. The sample profile shows approximately 190,000 clones; around 76% of them were found once. Approximately 7.8% of the sample rests with the top ten.

The source of this sequence is a woman in her sixties or seventies with COVID-19, enrolled during active disease. The chain couples TRBV15 to TRBJ1-3; a confident D gene designation cannot be given. Sequencing was performed on peripheral blood. The DNA sequence reads TGTGCCACCAGCAGAGATAAACGCGGGTATGGAAACACCATATATTTT. This encodes CATSRDKRGYGNTIYF.